The TCR beta chain under discussion was sequenced for a study of glioma-infiltrating T cells. TCR alpha and beta CDR3 regions were amplified from RNA using iRepertoire nested multiplex PCR. One-step reverse transcription and amplification started from about 100-400 ng of tissue mRNA or PBMC total RNA. TCRdb re-called the multiplex PCR reads with MiXCR, one entry per CDR3 protein. The sample includes about 130,000 distinct CDR3 sequences, roughly a quarter of them seen just once. With regard to this clonotype: Its specificity is not known.

CDR3 length: 14 amino acids. The V gene's germline CDR1 is MNHNY and CDR2 SVGAGI (reference sequence). Between the trimmed V and J ends, which lost 2 bases and 2 bases, there was a span of 10 bases. General observations from the study: Tissue and blood shared very few CDR3 sequences. Non-neoplastic patients had below-expected tissue-blood divergence, while all gliomas exceeded expectation.

Sample: glioma tissue, nonneoplastic brain tissue, or PBMCs (not recorded which). The rearrangement links TRBV6-6 to TRBJ2-7; maybe TRBD1 (6 bases). This clonotype was obtained from a human donor with low-grade glioma or glioblastoma, undergoing nonglioma brain surgery, or in good health (not recorded which). CDR3: CASSYDRIAYEQYF. DNA of the CDR3: TGTGCCAGCAGTTACGACAGGATAGCCTACGAGCAGTACTTC.